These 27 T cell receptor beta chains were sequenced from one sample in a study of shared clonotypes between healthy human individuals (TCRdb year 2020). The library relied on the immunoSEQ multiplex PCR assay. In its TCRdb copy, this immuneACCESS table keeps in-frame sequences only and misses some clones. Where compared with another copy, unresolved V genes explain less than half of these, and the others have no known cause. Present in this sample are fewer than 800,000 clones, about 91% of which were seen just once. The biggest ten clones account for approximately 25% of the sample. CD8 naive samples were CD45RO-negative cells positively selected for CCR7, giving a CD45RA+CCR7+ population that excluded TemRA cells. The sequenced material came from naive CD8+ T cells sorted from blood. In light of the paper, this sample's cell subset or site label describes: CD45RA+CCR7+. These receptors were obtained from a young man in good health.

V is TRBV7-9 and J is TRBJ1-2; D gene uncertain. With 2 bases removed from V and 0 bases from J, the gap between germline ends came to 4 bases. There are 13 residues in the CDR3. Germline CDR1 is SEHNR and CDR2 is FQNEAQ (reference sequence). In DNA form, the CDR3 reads TGTGCCAGCAGCTTAACAGCTAACTATGGCTACACCTTC. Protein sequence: CASSLTANYGYTF.

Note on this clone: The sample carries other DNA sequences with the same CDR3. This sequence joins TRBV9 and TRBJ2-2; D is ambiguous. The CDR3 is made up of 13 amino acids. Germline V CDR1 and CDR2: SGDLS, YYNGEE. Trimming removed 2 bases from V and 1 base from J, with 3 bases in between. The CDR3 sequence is CASSVENTGELFF. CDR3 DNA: TGTGCCAGCAGCGTTGAGAACACCGGGGAGCTGTTTTTT.

The CDR3 region is CASSPGVEQYF. Written as DNA, the CDR3 is TGTGCCAGCAGCCCAGGTGTCGAGCAGTACTTC. This chain links TRBV7-6 with TRBJ2-7; no firm D call. The CDR3 length is 11 residues. The V end was cut by 5 bases, the J end by 6 bases, with 8 bases between. Germline V gene sequence: CDR1 SGHVS, CDR2 FNYEAQ.

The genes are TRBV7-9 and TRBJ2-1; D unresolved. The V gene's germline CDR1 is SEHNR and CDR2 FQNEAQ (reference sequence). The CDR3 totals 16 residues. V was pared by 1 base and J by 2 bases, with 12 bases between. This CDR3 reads CASSLGSAATYNEQFF. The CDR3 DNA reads TGTGCCAGCAGCTTAGGATCCGCGGCAACCTACAATGAGCAGTTCTTC. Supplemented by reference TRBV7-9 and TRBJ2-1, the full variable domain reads DTGVSQNPRHKITKRGQNVTFRCDPISEHNRLYWYRQTLGQGPEFLTYFQNEAQLEKSRLLSDRFSAERPKGSFSTLEIQRTEQGDSAMYLCASSLGSAATYNEQFFGPGTRLTVL.

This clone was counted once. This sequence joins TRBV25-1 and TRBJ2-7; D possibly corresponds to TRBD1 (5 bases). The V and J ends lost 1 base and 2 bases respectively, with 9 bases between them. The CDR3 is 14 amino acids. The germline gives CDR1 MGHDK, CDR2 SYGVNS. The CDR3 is CASSEWGTAYEQYF. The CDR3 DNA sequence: TGTGCCAGCAGTGAATGGGGCACCGCCTACGAGCAGTACTTC.

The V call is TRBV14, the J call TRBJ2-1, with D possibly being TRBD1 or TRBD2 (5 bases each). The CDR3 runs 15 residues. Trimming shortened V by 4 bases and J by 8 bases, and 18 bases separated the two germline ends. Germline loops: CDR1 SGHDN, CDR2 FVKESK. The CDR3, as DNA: TGTGCCAGCAGCCTATTGAGGGGTAGTATAGATGAGCAGTTCTTC. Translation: CASSLLRGSIDEQFF.

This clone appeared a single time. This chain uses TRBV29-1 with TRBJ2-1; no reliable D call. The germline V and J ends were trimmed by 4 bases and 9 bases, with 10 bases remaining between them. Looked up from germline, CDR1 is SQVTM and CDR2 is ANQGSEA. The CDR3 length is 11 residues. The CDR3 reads CSVVRQGEQFF. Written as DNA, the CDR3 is TGCAGCGTTGTCCGCCAAGGTGAGCAGTTCTTC.

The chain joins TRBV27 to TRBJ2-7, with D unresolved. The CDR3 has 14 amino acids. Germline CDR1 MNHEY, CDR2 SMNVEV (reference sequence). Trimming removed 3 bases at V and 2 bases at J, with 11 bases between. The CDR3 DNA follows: TGTGCCAGCAGTTTGCACACCTCGACCTACGAGCAGTACTTC. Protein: CASSLHTSTYEQYF.

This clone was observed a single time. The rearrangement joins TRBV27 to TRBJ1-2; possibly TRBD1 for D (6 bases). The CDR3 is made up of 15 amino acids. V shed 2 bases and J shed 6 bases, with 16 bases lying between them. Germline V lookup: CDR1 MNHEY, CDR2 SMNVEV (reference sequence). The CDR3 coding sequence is TGTGCCAGCAGTTTAAACCGGGACACACAGGATGGCTACACCTTC. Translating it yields CASSLNRDTQDGYTF.

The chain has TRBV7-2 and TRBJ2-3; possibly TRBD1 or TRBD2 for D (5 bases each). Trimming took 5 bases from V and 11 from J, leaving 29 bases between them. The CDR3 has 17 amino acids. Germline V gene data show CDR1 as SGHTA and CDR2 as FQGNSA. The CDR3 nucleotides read TGTGCCAGCAGCCGCACCCCGGGACGGACCTCTTCAGTAGGGCAGTATTTT. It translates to CASSRTPGRTSSVGQYF.

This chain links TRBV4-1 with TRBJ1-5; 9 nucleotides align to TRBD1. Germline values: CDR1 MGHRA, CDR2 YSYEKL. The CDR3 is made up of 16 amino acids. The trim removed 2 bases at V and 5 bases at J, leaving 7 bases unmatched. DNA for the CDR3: TGCGCCAGCAGCCAACCGGGACAGGGAGACTATCAGCCCCAGCATTTT. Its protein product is CASSQPGQGDYQPQHF.

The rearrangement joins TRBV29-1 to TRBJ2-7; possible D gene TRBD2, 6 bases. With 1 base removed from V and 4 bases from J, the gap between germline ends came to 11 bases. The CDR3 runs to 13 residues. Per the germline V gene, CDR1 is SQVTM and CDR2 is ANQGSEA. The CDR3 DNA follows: TGCAGCGTTGAAGGGGGGGAGCGGTACGAGCAGTACTTC. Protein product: CSVEGGERYEQYF.

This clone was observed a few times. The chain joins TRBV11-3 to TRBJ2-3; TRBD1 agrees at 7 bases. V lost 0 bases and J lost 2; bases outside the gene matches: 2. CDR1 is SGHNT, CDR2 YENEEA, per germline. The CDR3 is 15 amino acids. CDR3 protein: CASSLEGQPTDTQYF. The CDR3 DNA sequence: TGTGCCAGCAGCTTAGAGGGACAGCCCACAGATACGCAGTATTTT.

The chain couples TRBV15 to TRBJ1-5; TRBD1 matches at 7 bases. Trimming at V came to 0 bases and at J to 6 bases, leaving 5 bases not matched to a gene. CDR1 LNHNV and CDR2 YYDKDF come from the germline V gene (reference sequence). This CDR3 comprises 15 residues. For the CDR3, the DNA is TGTGCCACCAGCAGAGATACAGGGGAAAGTCAGCCCCAGCATTTT. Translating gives CATSRDTGESQPQHF.

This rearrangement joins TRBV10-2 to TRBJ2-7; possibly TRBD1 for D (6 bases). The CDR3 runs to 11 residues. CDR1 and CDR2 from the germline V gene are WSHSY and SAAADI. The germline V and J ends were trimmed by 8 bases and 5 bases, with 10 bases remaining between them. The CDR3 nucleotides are TGCGCCAGCGTGGCAGGGGACGAGCAGTACTTC. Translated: CASVAGDEQYF.

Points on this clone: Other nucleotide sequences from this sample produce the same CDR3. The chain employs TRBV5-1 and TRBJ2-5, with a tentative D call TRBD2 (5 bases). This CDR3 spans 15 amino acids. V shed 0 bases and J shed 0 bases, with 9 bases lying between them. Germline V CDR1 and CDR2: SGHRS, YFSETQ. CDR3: CASSLVPGNQETQYF. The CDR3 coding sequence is TGCGCCAGCAGCTTGGTCCCGGGAAACCAAGAGACCCAGTACTTC. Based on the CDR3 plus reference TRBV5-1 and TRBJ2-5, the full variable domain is KAGVTQTPRYLIKTRGQQVTLSCSPISGHRSVSWYQQTPGQGLQFLFEYFSETQRNKGNFPGRFSGRQFSNSRSEMNVSTLELGDSALYLCASSLVPGNQETQYFGPGTRLLVL.

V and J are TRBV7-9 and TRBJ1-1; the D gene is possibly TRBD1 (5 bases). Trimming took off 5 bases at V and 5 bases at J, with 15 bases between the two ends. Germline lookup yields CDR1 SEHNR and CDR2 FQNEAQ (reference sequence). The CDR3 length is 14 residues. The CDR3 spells CASSAWGLRTEAFF. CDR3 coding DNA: TGTGCCAGCAGCGCATGGGGGTTGAGGACTGAAGCTTTCTTT.

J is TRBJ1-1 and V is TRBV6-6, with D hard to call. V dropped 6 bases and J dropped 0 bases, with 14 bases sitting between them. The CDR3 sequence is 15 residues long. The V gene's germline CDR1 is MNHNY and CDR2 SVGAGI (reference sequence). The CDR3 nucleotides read TGTGCCAGCAGCCAAACCCGGGCCTTGAACACTGAAGCTTTCTTT. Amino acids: CASSQTRALNTEAFF.

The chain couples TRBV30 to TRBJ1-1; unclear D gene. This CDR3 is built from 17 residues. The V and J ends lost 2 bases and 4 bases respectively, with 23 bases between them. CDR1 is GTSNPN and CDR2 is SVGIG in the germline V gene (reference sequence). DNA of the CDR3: TGTGCCTGGAGTTCGGGTGAGGTGGGCGCCTGGGGCACTGAAGCTTTCTTT. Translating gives CAWSSGEVGAWGTEAFF. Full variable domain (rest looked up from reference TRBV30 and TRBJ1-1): SQTIHQWPATLVQPVGSPLSLECTVEGTSNPNLYWYRQAAGRGLQLLFYSVGIGQISSEVPQNLSASRPQDRQFILSSKKLLLSDSGFYLCAWSSGEVGAWGTEAFFGQGTRLTVV.

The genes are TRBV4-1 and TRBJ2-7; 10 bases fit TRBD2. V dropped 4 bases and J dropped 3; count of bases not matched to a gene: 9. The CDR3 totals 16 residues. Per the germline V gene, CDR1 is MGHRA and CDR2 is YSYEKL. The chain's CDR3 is CASSPPGLALGYEQYF. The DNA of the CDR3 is TGCGCCAGCAGCCCCCCGGGACTAGCGCTTGGCTACGAGCAGTACTTC.

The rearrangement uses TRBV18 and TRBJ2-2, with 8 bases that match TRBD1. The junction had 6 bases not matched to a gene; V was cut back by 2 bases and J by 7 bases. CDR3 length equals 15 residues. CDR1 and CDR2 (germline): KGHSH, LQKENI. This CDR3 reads CASSPAGGADGELFF. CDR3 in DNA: TGTGCCAGCTCACCAGCAGGGGGCGCGGACGGGGAGCTGTTTTTT.

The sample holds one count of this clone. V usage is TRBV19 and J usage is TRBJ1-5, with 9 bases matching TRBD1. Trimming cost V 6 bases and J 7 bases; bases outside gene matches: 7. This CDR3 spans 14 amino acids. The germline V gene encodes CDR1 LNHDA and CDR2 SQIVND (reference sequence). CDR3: CASRGTGFDQPQHF. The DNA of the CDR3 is TGTGCCAGTAGGGGGACAGGGTTTGACCAGCCCCAGCATTTT.

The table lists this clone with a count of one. CDR3 residues: CATGGLGTDTQYF. CDR3 coding DNA: TGTGCCACCGGGGGGCTGGGCACAGATACGCAGTATTTT. J is TRBJ2-3 and V is TRBV15; D assignment may be TRBD1 or TRBD2 (6 bases each). Trimming pared 8 bases from V and 1 base from J, leaving 10 bases between. Germline-derived CDR1 and CDR2 are LNHNV and YYDKDF (reference sequence). CDR3 length: 13 amino acids.

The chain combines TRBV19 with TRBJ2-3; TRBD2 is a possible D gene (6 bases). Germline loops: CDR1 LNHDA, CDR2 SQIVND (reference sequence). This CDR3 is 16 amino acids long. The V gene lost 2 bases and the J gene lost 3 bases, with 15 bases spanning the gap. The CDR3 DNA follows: TGTGCCAGTAGTATACCCCCGGGAGAAGGGACAGATACGCAGTATTTT. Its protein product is CASSIPPGEGTDTQYF.

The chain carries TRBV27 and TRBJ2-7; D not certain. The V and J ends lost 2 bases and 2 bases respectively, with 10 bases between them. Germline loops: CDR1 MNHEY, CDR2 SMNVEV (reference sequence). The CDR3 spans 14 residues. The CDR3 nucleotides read TGTGCCAGCAGTTTAAAGGGTCATCCCTACGAGCAGTACTTC. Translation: CASSLKGHPYEQYF.

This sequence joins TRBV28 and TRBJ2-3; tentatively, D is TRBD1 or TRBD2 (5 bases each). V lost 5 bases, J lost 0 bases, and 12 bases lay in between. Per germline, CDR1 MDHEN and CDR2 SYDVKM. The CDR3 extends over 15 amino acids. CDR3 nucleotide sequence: TGTGCCAGCAGTCCCGACAGACTAAGCACAGATACGCAGTATTTT. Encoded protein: CASSPDRLSTDTQYF.

The CDR3 DNA reads as TGTGCCAGCAGCTTTCCGCCGGGTCGGGGGACGGGACAAGTCTACAATGAGCAGTTCTTC. Its protein is CASSFPPGRGTGQVYNEQFF. This chain joins TRBV5-5 and TRBJ2-1; D is possibly TRBD1 or TRBD2 (6 bases each). Trimming pared 2 bases from V and 3 bases from J, leaving 27 bases between. CDR3 length: 20 residues. Looked up from germline, CDR1 is SGHKS and CDR2 is YYEKEE (reference sequence).